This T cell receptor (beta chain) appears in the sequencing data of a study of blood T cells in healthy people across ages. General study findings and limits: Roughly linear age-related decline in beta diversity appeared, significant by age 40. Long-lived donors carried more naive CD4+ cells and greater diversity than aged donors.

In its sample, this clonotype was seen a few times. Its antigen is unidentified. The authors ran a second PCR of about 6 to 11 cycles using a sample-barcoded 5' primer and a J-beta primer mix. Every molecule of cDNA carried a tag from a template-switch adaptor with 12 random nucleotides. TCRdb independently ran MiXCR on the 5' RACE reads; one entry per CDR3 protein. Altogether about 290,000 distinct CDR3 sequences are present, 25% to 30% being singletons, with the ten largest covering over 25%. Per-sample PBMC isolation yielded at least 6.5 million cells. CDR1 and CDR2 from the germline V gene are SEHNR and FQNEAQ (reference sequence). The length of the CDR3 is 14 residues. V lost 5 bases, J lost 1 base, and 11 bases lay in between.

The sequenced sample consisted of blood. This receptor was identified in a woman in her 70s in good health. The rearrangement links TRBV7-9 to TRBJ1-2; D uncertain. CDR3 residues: CASSPETFNYGYTF. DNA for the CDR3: TGTGCCAGCAGCCCAGAGACATTTAACTATGGCTACACCTTC.